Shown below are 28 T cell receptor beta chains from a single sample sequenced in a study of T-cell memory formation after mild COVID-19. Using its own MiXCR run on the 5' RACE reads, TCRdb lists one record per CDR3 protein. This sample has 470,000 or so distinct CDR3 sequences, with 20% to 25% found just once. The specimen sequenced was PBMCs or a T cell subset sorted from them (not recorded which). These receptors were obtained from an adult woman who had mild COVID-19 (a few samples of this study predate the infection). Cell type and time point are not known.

This CDR3 is CASSFSWTGEQYF. The CDR3 DNA sequence: TGTGCCAGCAGTTTCTCATGGACAGGCGAGCAGTACTTC. This sequence joins TRBV27 and TRBJ2-7; 7 nucleotides agree with TRBD1. The CDR3 contains 13 residues. J gave up 6 bases and V 3 bases, and 5 bases lay outside the gene matches. Germline V gene lookup returns CDR1 MNHEY and CDR2 SMNVEV (reference sequence).

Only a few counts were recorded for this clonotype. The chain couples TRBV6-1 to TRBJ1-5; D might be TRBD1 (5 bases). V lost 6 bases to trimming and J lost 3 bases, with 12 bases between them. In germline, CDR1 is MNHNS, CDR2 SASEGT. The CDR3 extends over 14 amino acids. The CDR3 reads CASSLDSTNQPQHF. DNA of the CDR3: TGTGCCAGCAGCCTCGACAGCACCAATCAGCCCCAGCATTTT.

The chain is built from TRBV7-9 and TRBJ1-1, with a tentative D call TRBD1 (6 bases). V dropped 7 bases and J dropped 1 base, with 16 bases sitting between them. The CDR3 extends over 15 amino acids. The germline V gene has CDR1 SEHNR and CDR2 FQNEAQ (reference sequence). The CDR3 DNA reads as TGTGCCAGCACCCTTCCGGGACACCCGAACACTGAAGCTTTCTTT. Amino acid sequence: CASTLPGHPNTEAFF.

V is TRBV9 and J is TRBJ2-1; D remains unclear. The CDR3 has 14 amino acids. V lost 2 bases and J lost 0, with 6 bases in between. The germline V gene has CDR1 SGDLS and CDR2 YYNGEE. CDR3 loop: CASSVANSYNEQFF. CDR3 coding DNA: TGTGCCAGCAGCGTCGCGAACTCCTACAATGAGCAGTTCTTC.

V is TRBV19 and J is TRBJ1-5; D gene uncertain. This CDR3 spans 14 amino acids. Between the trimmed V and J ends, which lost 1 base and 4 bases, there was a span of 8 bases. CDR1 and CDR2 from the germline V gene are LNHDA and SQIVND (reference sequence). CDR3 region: CASSIGTVNQPQHF. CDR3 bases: TGTGCCAGTAGTATAGGTACAGTGAATCAGCCCCAGCATTTT.

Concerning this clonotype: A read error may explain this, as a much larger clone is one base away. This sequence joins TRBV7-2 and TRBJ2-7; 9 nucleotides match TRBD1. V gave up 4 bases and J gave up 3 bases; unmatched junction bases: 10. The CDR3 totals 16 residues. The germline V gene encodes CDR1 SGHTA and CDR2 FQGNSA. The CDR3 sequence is CASSYNTGGRGYEQYF. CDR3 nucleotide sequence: TGTGCCAGCAGCTACAACACAGGGGGCAGGGGCTACGAGCAGTACTTC.

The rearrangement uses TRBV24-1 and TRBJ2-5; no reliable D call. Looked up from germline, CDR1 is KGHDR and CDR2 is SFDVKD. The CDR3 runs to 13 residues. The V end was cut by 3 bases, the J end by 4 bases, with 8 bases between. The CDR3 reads CATSDILRETQYF. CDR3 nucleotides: TGTGCCACCAGTGATATCCTTAGAGAGACCCAGTACTTC.

The CDR3 protein is CASSNYIRQGGNTGELFF. Written as DNA, the CDR3 is TGTGCCAGCAGCAACTACATCCGACAGGGGGGGAACACCGGGGAGCTGTTTTTT. The chain links TRBV3-1 to TRBJ2-2; 9 bases map to TRBD1. The CDR3 contains 18 residues. CDR1 LGHDT and CDR2 YNNKEL come from the germline V gene (reference sequence). J gave up 1 base and V 5 bases, and 11 bases lay outside the gene matches. Drawing the rest from reference TRBV3-1 and TRBJ2-2, the complete variable domain is DTAVSQTPKYLVTQMGNDKSIKCEQNLGHDTMYWYKQDSKKFLKIMFSYNNKELIINETVPNRFSPKSPDKAHLNLHINSLELGDSAVYFCASSNYIRQGGNTGELFFGEGSRLTVL.

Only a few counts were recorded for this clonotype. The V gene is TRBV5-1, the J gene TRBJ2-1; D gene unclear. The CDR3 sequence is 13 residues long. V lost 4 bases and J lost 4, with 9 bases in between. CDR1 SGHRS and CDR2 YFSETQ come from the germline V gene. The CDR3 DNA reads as TGCGCCAGCAGCCCGGACGGATACAATGAGCAGTTCTTC. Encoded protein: CASSPDGYNEQFF.

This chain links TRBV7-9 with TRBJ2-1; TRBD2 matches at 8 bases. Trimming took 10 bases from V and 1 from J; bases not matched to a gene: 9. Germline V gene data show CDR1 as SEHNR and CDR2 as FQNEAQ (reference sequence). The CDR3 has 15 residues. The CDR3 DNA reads TGTGCCACCCCAGCGGGAGACCAATCCTACAATGAGCAGTTCTTC. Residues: CATPAGDQSYNEQFF.

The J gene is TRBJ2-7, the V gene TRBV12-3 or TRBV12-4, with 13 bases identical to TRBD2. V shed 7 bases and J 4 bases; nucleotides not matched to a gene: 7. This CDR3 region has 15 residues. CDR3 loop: CASTEGLAGVYEQYF. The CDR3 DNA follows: TGTGCCAGCACCGAAGGACTAGCGGGAGTTTACGAGCAGTACTTC.

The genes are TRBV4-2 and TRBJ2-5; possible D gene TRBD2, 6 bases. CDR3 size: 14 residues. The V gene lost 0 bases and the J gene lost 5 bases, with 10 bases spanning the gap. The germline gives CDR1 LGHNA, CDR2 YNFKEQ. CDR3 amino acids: CASSQEAGRETQYF. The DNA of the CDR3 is TGTGCCAGCAGCCAAGAGGCGGGGAGGGAGACCCAGTACTTC.

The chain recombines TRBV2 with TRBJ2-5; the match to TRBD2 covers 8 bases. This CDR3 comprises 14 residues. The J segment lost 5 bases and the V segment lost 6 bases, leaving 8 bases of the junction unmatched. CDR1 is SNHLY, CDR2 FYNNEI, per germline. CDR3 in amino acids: CASRSELAAETQYF. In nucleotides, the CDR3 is TGTGCCAGCAGATCTGAACTAGCGGCGGAGACCCAGTACTTC.

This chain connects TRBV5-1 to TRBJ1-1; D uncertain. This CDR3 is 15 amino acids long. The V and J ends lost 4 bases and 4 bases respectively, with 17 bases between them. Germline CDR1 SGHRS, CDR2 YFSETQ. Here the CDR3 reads CASSQSTFQGTEAFF. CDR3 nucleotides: TGCGCCAGCAGCCAATCGACATTTCAAGGCACTGAAGCTTTCTTT.

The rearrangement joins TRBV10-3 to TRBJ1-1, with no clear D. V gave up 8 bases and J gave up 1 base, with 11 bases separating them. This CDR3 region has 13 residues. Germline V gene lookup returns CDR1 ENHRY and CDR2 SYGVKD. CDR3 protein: CAIGIDGNTEAFF. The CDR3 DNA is TGTGCCATCGGGATTGACGGGAACACTGAAGCTTTCTTT.

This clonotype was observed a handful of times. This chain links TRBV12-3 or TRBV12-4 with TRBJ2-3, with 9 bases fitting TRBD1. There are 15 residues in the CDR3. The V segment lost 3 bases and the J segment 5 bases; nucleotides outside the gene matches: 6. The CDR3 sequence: CASSFAGTGRDTQYF. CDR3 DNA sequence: TGTGCCAGCAGTTTCGCCGGGACAGGGAGAGATACGCAGTATTTT.

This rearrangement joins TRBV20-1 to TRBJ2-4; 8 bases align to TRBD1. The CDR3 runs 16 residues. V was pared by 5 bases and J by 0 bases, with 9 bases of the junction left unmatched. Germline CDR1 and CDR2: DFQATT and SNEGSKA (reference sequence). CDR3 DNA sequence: TGCAGTGCTCCGATTCACACAGGGGGAGCCAAAAACATTCAGTACTTC. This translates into CSAPIHTGGAKNIQYF.

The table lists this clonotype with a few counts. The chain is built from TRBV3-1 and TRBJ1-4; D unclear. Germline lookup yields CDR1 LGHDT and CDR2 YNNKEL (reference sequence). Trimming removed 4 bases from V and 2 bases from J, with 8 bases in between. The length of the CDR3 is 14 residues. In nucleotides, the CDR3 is TGTGCCAGCAGCCGGCGATCGACTAATGAAAAACTGTTTTTT. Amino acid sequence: CASSRRSTNEKLFF. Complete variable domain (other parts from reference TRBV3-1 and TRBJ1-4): DTAVSQTPKYLVTQMGNDKSIKCEQNLGHDTMYWYKQDSKKFLKIMFSYNNKELIINETVPNRFSPKSPDKAHLNLHINSLELGDSAVYFCASSRRSTNEKLFFGSGTQLSVL.

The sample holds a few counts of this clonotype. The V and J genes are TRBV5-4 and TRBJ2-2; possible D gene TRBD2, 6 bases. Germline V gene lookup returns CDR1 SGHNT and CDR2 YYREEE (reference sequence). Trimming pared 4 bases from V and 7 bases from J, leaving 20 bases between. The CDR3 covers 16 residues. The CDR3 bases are TGTGCCAGCAGCCTGATGGGACTCCCCTCGGACGGGGAGCTGTTTTTT. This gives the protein CASSLMGLPSDGELFF.

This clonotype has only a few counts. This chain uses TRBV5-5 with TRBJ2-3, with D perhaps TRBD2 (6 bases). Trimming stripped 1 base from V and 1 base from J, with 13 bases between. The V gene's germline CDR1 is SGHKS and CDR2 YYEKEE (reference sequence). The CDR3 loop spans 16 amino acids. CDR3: CASSLSFSGRTDTQYF. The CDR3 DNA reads TGTGCCAGCAGCTTGAGTTTTAGCGGACGCACAGATACGCAGTATTTT.

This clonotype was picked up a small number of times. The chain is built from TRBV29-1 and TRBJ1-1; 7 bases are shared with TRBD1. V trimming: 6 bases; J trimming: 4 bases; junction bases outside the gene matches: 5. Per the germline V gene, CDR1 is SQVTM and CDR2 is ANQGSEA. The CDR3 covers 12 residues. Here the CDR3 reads CSVDGDSTEAFF. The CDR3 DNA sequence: TGCAGCGTGGACGGGGACAGCACTGAAGCTTTCTTT.

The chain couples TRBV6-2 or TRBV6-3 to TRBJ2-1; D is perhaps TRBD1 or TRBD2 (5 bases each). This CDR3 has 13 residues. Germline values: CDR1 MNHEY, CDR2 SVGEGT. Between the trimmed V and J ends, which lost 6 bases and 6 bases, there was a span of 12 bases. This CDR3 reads CASSDRGANEQFF. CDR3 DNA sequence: TGTGCCAGCAGCGACCGAGGGGCCAATGAGCAGTTCTTC.

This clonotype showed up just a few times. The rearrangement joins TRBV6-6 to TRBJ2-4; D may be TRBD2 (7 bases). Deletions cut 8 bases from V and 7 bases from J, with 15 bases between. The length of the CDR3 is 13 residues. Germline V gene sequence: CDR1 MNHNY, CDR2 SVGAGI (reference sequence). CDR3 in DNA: TGTGCCAGCCTTTCGAGGGGGGGGAACATTCAGTACTTC. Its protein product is CASLSRGGNIQYF.

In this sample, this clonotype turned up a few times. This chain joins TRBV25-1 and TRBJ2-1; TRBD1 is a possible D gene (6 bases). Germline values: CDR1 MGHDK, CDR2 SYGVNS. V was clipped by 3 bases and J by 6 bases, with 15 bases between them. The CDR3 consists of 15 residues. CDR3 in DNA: TGTGCCAGCAGTGACACCTCGGGACACCGCAATGAGCAGTTCTTC. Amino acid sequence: CASSDTSGHRNEQFF.

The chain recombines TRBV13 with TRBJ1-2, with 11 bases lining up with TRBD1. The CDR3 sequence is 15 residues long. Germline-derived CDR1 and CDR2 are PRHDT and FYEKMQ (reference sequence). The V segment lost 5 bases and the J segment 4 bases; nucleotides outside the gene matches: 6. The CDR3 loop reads CASSAGQGAVYGYTF. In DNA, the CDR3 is TGTGCCAGCAGCGCCGGACAGGGGGCGGTCTATGGCTACACCTTC.

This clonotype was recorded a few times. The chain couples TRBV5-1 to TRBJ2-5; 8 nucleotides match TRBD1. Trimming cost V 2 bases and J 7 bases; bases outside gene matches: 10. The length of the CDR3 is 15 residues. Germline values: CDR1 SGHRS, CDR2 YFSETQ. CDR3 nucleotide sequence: TGCGCCAGCAGCTTACTGGACAGGGTGTGGGGGACCCAGTACTTC. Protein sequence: CASSLLDRVWGTQYF.

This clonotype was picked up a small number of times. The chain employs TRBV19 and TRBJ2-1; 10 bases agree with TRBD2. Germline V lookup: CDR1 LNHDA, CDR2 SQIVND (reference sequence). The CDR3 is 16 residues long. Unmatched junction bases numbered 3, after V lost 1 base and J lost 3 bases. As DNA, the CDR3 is TGTGCCAGTAGTATAGGCCTAGCGGGAGTCTACAATGAGCAGTTCTTC. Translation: CASSIGLAGVYNEQFF.

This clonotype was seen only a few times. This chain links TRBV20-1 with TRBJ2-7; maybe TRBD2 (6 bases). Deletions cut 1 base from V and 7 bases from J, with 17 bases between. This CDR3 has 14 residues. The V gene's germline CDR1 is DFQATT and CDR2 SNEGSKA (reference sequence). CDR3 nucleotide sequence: TGCAGTGCTAGAGGGGGGGACCCCCGTCGGGAGCAGTACTTC. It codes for CSARGGDPRREQYF.